These 5 T cell receptor beta chains were all obtained from the same sample, sequenced in a study of blood T cell repertoires in COVID-19. TCRdb's table, derived via immunoSEQ multiplex PCR, lists solely in-frame clones and lacks some. The table has 120,000 or so clones, 81% seen once. What was sequenced was peripheral blood. These receptors originate from a woman in her fifties or sixties with acute or convalescent COVID-19.

To note about this clone: One end of the junction fails to match germline, which may point to a read error. The same CDR3 arises from other DNA sequences in this sample as well. This chain joins TRBV9 and TRBJ2-3; 7 bases are a match to TRBD1. This CDR3 has 14 amino acids. Germline CDR1 SGDLS, CDR2 YYNGEE. The CDR3 DNA sequence: TGTGCCAGCAGCGCGCAGGGGGTAGCAGATACGCAATATTTT. Protein product: CASSAQGVADTQYF.

The J gene is TRBJ2-3, the V gene TRBV7-6; the match to TRBD2 covers 7 bases. The CDR3 has 14 residues. Trimming at V came to 1 base and at J to 3 bases, leaving 1 base not matched to a gene. Germline assignment: CDR1 SGHVS and CDR2 FNYEAQ. CDR3 in amino acids: CASSLVRGTDTQYF. The CDR3 DNA reads as TGTGCCAGCAGCTTAGTGCGGGGGACAGATACGCAGTATTTT.

The chain combines TRBV10-3 with TRBJ2-7; TRBD2 agrees at 10 bases. The ends lost 6 bases at V and 4 bases at J; junction bases unmatched: 6. The CDR3 is 14 amino acids. Germline lookup yields CDR1 ENHRY and CDR2 SYGVKD. Here the CDR3 DNA reads TGTGCCATCAGGAGAGCGGGAGGGATGTACGAGCAGTACTTC. Translated, it gives CAIRRAGGMYEQYF.

J is TRBJ2-1 and V is TRBV3-1 (or the pseudogene TRBV3-2), with D tentatively TRBD1 (6 bases). Germline V gives CDR1 LGHDT, CDR2 YNNKEL (reference sequence). This CDR3 spans 16 amino acids. Trimming removed 1 base from V and 3 bases from J, with 13 bases in between. The CDR3 DNA reads as TGTGCCAGCAGCCAAGTCTGGGACACCCTCTACAATGAGCAGTTCTTC. This encodes CASSQVWDTLYNEQFF.

The chain combines TRBV27 with TRBJ1-1; no definite D call. The CDR3 is 13 amino acids. V dropped 3 bases and J dropped 3 bases, with 8 bases sitting between them. The germline V gene encodes CDR1 MNHEY and CDR2 SMNVEV (reference sequence). CDR3 bases: TGTGCCAGCAGTTTTATACATCACACTGAAGCTTTCTTT. Residues: CASSFIHHTEAFF.